The 9 T cell receptor beta chains given below trace back to one sample, sequenced in a study of vaccination effects on CD4 cells after COVID-19. Their recognized antigens are unknown. Clones were read by immunoSEQ multiplex PCR, and TCRdb kept only the in-frame ones, dropping some. This sample has 70,000 or so clones, with approximately 72% found just once. Under the ViraFEST assay, PBMC were stimulated with viral peptide pools so that antigen-specific CD4+ T cells expanded. Sequencing was performed afterwards. Cultured cells yielded isolated CD4+ T cells after 10 to 11 days. Recipients of the vaccine had no prior SARS-CoV-2 infection and negative nucleocapsid antibodies. Sequencing used CD4+ T cells from PBMCs cultured with HCoV-NL63 spike peptides, obtained before COVID-19 vaccination. The receptor set was obtained from a human donor who received a COVID-19 vaccine.

This chain uses TRBV30 with TRBJ2-5; D gene uncertain. The V end was cut by 2 bases, the J end by 1 base, with 5 bases between. Germline V gene data show CDR1 as GTSNPN and CDR2 as SVGIG (reference sequence). There are 12 residues in the CDR3. The CDR3 sequence: CAWSHIQETQYF. CDR3 nucleotides: TGTGCCTGGAGTCATATCCAAGAGACCCAGTACTTC.

The chain links TRBV6-5 to TRBJ1-2, with 8 nucleotides matching TRBD1. Germline CDR1 and CDR2: MNHEY and SVGAGI. This CDR3 spans 14 amino acids. Unmatched junction bases numbered 8, after V lost 7 bases and J lost 4 bases. CDR3: CASTLDREAYGYTF. CDR3 sequence (DNA): TGTGCCAGCACCCTGGACAGGGAAGCCTATGGCTACACCTTC.

This clone was seen a few times. The chain combines TRBV7-2 with TRBJ1-2; maybe TRBD1 (5 bases). The CDR3 consists of 13 residues. Germline lookup yields CDR1 SGHTA and CDR2 FQGNSA. V lost 4 bases to trimming and J lost 2 bases, with 8 bases between them. As DNA, the CDR3 is TGTGCCAGCAGCTCCGGGGGAAACTATGGCTACACCTTC. It is translated as CASSSGGNYGYTF.

This chain uses TRBV24-1 with TRBJ2-3, with 7 bases that match TRBD1. J lost 2 bases, V lost 4 bases, and 8 bases had no gene match. The CDR3 runs 16 residues. Looked up from germline, CDR1 is KGHDR and CDR2 is SFDVKD. CDR3 DNA sequence: TGTGCCACCAGTGAATCGGGACAGACCAACACAGATACGCAGTATTTT. Translating gives CATSESGQTNTDTQYF.

This clone was detected only once. CDR3 coding DNA: TGCGCCAGCAGCGTATCCGGGACAGGGGAGGAAAAACTGTTTTTT. It codes for CASSVSGTGEEKLFF. The rearrangement joins TRBV5-1 to TRBJ1-4, with 10 bases lining up with TRBD1. Germline V gene lookup returns CDR1 SGHRS and CDR2 YFSETQ. V shed 4 bases and J 8 bases; nucleotides not matched to a gene: 8. There are 15 residues in the CDR3.

This clone was counted only a few times. The rearrangement links TRBV3-1 (or the pseudogene TRBV3-2) to TRBJ2-2; D gene ambiguous. V shed 1 base and J shed 3 bases, with 3 bases lying between them. This CDR3 is built from 13 residues. Germline-derived CDR1 and CDR2 are LGHDT and YNNKEL (reference sequence). CDR3 in amino acids: CASSQGDTGELFF. The CDR3, as DNA: TGTGCCAGCAGCCAAGGAGACACCGGGGAGCTGTTTTTT.

The chain combines TRBV19 with TRBJ1-2; no firm D call. V was clipped by 3 bases and J by 2 bases, with 10 bases between them. This CDR3 spans 14 amino acids. The germline V gene encodes CDR1 LNHDA and CDR2 SQIVND (reference sequence). This chain's CDR3 is CASSISWQNYGYTF. CDR3 DNA sequence: TGTGCCAGTAGTATTTCGTGGCAGAACTATGGCTACACCTTC. Full variable domain (remainder filled in from reference TRBV19 and TRBJ1-2): DGGITQSPKYLFRKEGQNVTLSCEQNLNHDAMYWYRQDPGQGLRLIYYSQIVNDFQKGDIAEGYSVSREKKESFPLTVTSAQKNPTAFYLCASSISWQNYGYTFGSGTRLTVV.

The table lists this clone with a few counts. The V gene is TRBV9, the J gene TRBJ1-2; D remains ambiguous. The germline gives CDR1 SGDLS, CDR2 YYNGEE. This CDR3 has 16 residues. Trimming shortened V by 0 bases and J by 4 bases, and 16 bases separated the two germline ends. The CDR3 bases are TGTGCCAGCAGCGTAGGTCCCTTCGCGGCCGGCTATGGCTACACCTTC. Residues: CASSVGPFAAGYGYTF.

This clone came up once. The rearrangement links TRBV15 to TRBJ1-1, with D uncertain. Germline V gene sequence: CDR1 LNHNV, CDR2 YYDKDF (reference sequence). The V gene lost 0 bases and the J gene lost 3 bases, with 17 bases spanning the gap. This CDR3 is 17 amino acids long. The CDR3 region is CATSRDLPFAGDTEAFF. The CDR3 DNA reads as TGTGCCACCAGCAGAGATCTTCCCTTCGCAGGCGACACTGAAGCTTTCTTT.